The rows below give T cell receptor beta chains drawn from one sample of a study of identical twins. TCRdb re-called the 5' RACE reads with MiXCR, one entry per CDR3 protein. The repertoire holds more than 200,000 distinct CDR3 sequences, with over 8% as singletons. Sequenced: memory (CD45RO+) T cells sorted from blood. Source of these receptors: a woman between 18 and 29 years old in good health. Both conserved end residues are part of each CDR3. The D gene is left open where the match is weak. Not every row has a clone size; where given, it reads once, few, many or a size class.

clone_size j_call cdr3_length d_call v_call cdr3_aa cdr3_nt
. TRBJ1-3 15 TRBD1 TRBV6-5 CASSSTGGSGNTIYF TGTGCCAGCAGTTCGACAGGGGGCTCTGGAAACACCATATATTTT
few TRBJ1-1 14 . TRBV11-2 CASSLFPVRTEAFF TGTGCCAGCAGCTTATTCCCCGTCCGCACTGAAGCTTTCTTT
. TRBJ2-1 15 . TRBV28 CASGSPGSVANEQFF TGTGCCAGCGGCTCCCCCGGGTCCGTCGCGAATGAGCAGTTCTTC
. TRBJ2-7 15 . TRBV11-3 CASSLVVLTVKEQYF TGTGCCAGCAGCTTAGTTGTGTTGACGGTGAAAGAGCAGTACTTC
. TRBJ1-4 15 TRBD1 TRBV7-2 CASSFVIGTGGKLFF TGTGCCAGCAGCTTCGTCATCGGGACAGGCGGGAAACTGTTTTTT
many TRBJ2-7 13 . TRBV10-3 CATGMGGASVQYF TGTGCCACCGGGATGGGCGGGGCGAGCGTCCAGTACTTC
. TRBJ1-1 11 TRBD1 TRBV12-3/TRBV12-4 CASIRQGAAFF TGTGCCAGCATTCGACAGGGGGCAGCTTTCTTT
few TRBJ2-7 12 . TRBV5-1 CASSFRSDEQYF TGCGCCAGCAGCTTTCGGTCCGATGAGCAGTACTTC
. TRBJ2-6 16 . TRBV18 CASSPIAASGANVLTF TGTGCCAGCTCACCAATCGCAGCCTCTGGGGCCAACGTCCTGACTTTC
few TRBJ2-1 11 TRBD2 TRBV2 CATARGNEQFF TGTGCCACAGCGCGGGGGAATGAGCAGTTCTTC
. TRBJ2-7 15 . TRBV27 CASSLRGHGYHEQYF TGTGCCAGCAGTTTACGGGGCCATGGGTACCACGAGCAGTACTTC
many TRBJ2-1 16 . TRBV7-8 CASSQNPGGYDNEQFF TGTGCCAGCAGCCAGAACCCGGGGGGCTATGACAATGAGCAGTTCTTC
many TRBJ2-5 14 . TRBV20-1 CSASSGSLQETQYF TGCAGTGCTAGCTCGGGGTCCCTTCAAGAGACCCAGTACTTC
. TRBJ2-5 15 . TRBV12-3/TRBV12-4 CASSRRSRDAETQYF TGTGCCAGCAGTCGCCGCTCGAGGGACGCAGAGACCCAGTACTTC
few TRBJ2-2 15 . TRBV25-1 CASSNEGGPTGELFF TGTGCCAGCAGTAATGAAGGGGGGCCGACCGGGGAGCTGTTTTTT
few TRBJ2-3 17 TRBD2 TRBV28 CASSLFRTSGSSDTQYF TGTGCCAGCAGTTTGTTTCGGACTAGCGGGAGTTCAGATACGCAGTATTTT
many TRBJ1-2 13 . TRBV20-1 CSARGVRGPGYTF TGCAGTGCTAGAGGCGTCCGGGGCCCCGGCTACACCTTC
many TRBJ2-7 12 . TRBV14 CASSPQSYEQYF TGTGCCAGCAGCCCACAGAGCTACGAGCAGTACTTC
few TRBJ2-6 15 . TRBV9 CASSRATEGANVLTF TGTGCCAGCAGCCGAGCAACGGAGGGGGCCAACGTCCTGACTTTC
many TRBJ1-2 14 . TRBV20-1 CSASFRGTNYGYTF TGCAGTGCTAGCTTCCGAGGCACCAACTATGGCTACACCTTC
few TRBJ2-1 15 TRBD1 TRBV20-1 CSARPASTGSAEQFF TGCAGTGCTAGACCCGCTTCGACAGGGTCGGCTGAGCAGTTCTTC
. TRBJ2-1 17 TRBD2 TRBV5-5 CASSSGLAASTPMEQFF TGTGCCAGCAGCTCGGGGCTAGCGGCCTCAACCCCAATGGAGCAGTTCTTC
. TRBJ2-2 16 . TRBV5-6 CASHPGRGSLTGELFF TGTGCCAGCCACCCCGGTCGGGGATCCCTCACCGGGGAGCTGTTTTTT
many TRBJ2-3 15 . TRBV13 CASSLAERAADTQYF TGTGCCAGCAGCTTAGCCGAGCGAGCCGCAGATACGCAGTATTTT
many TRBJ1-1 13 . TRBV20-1 CSAKNWEGTEAFF TGCAGTGCTAAAAACTGGGAGGGCACTGAAGCTTTCTTT
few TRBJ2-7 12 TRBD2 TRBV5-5 CASSRDYYEQYF TGTGCCAGCAGCAGGGACTACTACGAGCAGTACTTC
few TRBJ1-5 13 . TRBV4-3 CASSQGHNQPQHF TGCGCCAGCAGCCAGGGACACAATCAGCCCCAGCATTTT
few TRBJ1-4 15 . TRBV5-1 CASSLVVGVFEKLFF TGCGCCAGCAGCTTGGTGGTTGGGGTGTTTGAAAAACTGTTTTTT
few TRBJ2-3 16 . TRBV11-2 CASSSRLRPGTDTQYF TGTGCCAGCAGCTCCCGCCTGCGACCAGGCACAGATACGCAGTATTTT
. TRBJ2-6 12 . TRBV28 CVAGSGANVLTF TGTGTGGCAGGGTCTGGGGCCAACGTCCTGACTTTC
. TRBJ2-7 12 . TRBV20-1 CSASRGSVEQYF TGCAGTGCTAGTAGGGGCAGCGTCGAGCAGTACTTC
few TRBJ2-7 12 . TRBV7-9 CASSFGTDERDF TGTGCCAGCAGCTTCGGGACAGACGAGCGGGATTTC
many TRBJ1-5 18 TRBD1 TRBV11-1 CASSLAPGQGYSNQPQHF TGTGCCAGCAGCTTAGCCCCGGGACAGGGCTATAGCAATCAGCCCCAGCATTTT
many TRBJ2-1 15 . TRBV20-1 CSARVVGADYNEQFF TGCAGTGCTAGAGTGGTAGGGGCGGACTACAATGAGCAGTTCTTC
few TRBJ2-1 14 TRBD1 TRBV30 CALGGQGYRGEQFF TGTGCACTCGGAGGACAGGGGTATCGTGGTGAGCAGTTCTTC
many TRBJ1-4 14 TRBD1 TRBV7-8 CASRFRGEGEKLFF TGTGCCAGCAGATTCAGGGGGGAAGGTGAAAAACTGTTTTTT
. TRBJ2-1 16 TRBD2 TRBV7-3 CASSPSGGVSYNEQFF TGTGCCAGCAGCCCTAGCGGGGGGGTTTCCTACAATGAGCAGTTCTTC
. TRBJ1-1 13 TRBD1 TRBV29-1 CSVGSRGDTEAFF TGCAGCGTTGGTAGCAGGGGGGACACTGAAGCTTTCTTT
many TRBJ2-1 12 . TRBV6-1 CASSDDWALLFF TGTGCCAGCAGTGACGATTGGGCGCTTTTGTTCTTC
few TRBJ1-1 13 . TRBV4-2 CASSPGGALEAFF TGTGCCAGCAGCCCCGGGGGCGCGCTTGAAGCTTTCTTT
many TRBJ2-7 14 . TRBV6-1 CASSPLGLTYEQYF TGTGCCAGCAGTCCCCTGGGCTTAACCTACGAGCAGTACTTC
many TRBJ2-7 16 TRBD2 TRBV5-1 CASSLRASGSGYEQYF TGCGCCAGCAGCTTGCGGGCTAGCGGGAGTGGATACGAGCAGTACTTC
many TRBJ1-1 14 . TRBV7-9 CASSLAAGYTEAFF TGTGCCAGCAGCTTAGCTGCCGGGTACACTGAAGCTTTCTTT